Below, 22 T cell receptor beta chains from the same sample are listed, as sequenced in a study of T and B cells in COVID-19 patients (TCRdb year 2020). TRB repertoires were amplified from around 250-460 ng of genomic DNA extracted from blood. The data were produced on an Illumina MiSeq. Multiplex PCR with BIOMED2 TRB-A/B primer pools was used to amplify TRB rearrangements. Using fastp trimming at Q25 and MiXCR clonotype assembly, TCRdb reanalyzed the public sequencing data and kept in-frame beta chains. All rows with the same CDR3 protein become a single entry with the most common DNA and genes. This sample has under 5,000 distinct CDR3 sequences in its table, and about 33% of those were observed once. The biggest ten clones account for roughly a quarter of the sample. Sequenced sample: blood. The receptors shown here come from a human donor who had recovered from COVID-19.

This clonotype came up a few times. V usage is TRBV5-1 and J usage is TRBJ2-1, with 7 positions matching TRBD2. V gave up 0 bases and J gave up 6 bases; unmatched junction bases: 6. The V gene's germline CDR1 is SGHRS and CDR2 YFSETQ. The CDR3 contains 15 residues. Here the CDR3 DNA reads TGCGCCAGCAGCTTGGCCGGGGGGAGGGCCAATGAGCAGTTCTTC. This sequence encodes CASSLAGGRANEQFF.

CDR3 protein: CASSVVGGSSYNEQFF. In nucleotides, the CDR3 is TGTGCCAGCAGCGTAGTGGGCGGGAGCTCCTACAATGAGCAGTTCTTC. This chain links TRBV9 with TRBJ2-1; 7 bases are a match to TRBD2. With V trimmed by 0 bases and J by 0 bases, 3 bases remained unmatched. The CDR3 consists of 16 residues. The germline V gene encodes CDR1 SGDLS and CDR2 YYNGEE.

The gene calls are TRBV20-1 and TRBJ2-1, with 7 bases matching TRBD2. The CDR3 has 15 amino acids. With 0 bases clipped from V and 8 bases from J, the junction kept 10 bases outside the gene matches. Germline V CDR1 and CDR2: DFQATT, SNEGSKA (reference sequence). CDR3 DNA: TGCAGTGCTAGAGATGGGACGGGAGGCATAGATGAGCAGTTCTTC. Protein sequence: CSARDGTGGIDEQFF.

CDR3 DNA: TGTGCCAGCAGTGAAGCGACTAGCGGGAGTGGGAAAAACATTCAGTACTTC. Protein: CASSEATSGSGKNIQYF. This rearrangement joins TRBV6-1 to TRBJ2-4; 12 positions agree with TRBD2. V lost 0 bases to trimming and J lost 4 bases; unmatched junction nucleotides: 4. Germline CDR1 MNHNS, CDR2 SASEGT. This CDR3 comprises 17 residues.

V usage is TRBV11-2 and J usage is TRBJ1-1, with no clear D. CDR3 length equals 13 residues. CDR1 is SGHAT and CDR2 is FQNNGV in the germline V gene. The V end lost 5 bases, the J end lost 1 base, and 8 bases lay between the germline ends. CDR3: CASSLERNTEAFF. CDR3 bases: TGTGCCAGCAGCCTGGAGAGGAACACTGAAGCTTTCTTT.

The chain combines TRBV6-4 with TRBJ2-1; D is unclear. V lost 0 bases and J 7 bases, leaving 7 bases between the germline ends. CDR1 and CDR2 (germline): MRHNA, SNTAGT. CDR3 length: 13 residues. This chain's CDR3 is CASSDSATNEQFF. The CDR3 DNA reads as TGTGCCAGCAGTGACTCGGCTACAAATGAGCAGTTCTTC.

This clonotype was seen only a few times. The DNA of the CDR3 is TGTGCCAGCAGCAAAACAGGGGACCCCTACAATGAGCAGTTCTTC. Translated: CASSKTGDPYNEQFF. The chain has TRBV6-4 and TRBJ2-1; 7 bases fit TRBD1. From germline, CDR1 is MRHNA and CDR2 SNTAGT. CDR3 length: 15 amino acids. The J segment lost 2 bases and the V segment lost 6 bases, leaving 7 bases of the junction unmatched.

Relative to its sample, this clonotype is medium-sized. The chain recombines TRBV29-1 with TRBJ2-7, with 7 bases fitting TRBD2. Germline V gives CDR1 SQVTM, CDR2 ANQGSEA. The CDR3 loop spans 14 amino acids. The trim removed 6 bases at V and 3 bases at J, leaving 11 bases unmatched. CDR3 loop: CSVSGGEKGYEQYF. CDR3 bases: TGCAGCGTCTCTGGGGGGGAGAAGGGCTACGAGCAGTACTTC.

This clonotype ranks as medium-sized. The genes are TRBV29-1 and TRBJ2-1; tentative D call: TRBD2 (6 bases). Germline CDR1 reads SQVTM; CDR2 reads ANQGSEA. The CDR3 has 14 residues. With 4 bases removed from V and 4 bases from J, the gap between germline ends came to 14 bases. CDR3 in DNA: TGCAGCGTTGGGCGGGTAGCGGAATACAATGAGCAGTTCTTC. This sequence encodes CSVGRVAEYNEQFF.

This clonotype is medium-sized in the sample. V is TRBV5-6 and J is TRBJ2-1; 7 bases agree with TRBD1. Trimming at V came to 0 bases and at J to 7 bases, leaving 10 bases not matched to a gene. The germline V gene encodes CDR1 SGHDT and CDR2 YYEEEE. This CDR3 contains 16 residues. In nucleotides, the CDR3 is TGTGCCAGCAGCTTGGTAGGGGGCAAGGGATTGAATGAGCAGTTCTTC. Translating gives CASSLVGGKGLNEQFF.

This clonotype is labeled as medium-sized. The chain recombines TRBV29-1 with TRBJ1-2; 7 bases are shared with TRBD1. The CDR3 is 12 residues long. Germline CDR1 is SQVTM and CDR2 is ANQGSEA. After removal of 7 bases from V and 7 bases from J, the junction contained 9 bases not matched to a gene. CDR3 sequence: CSAPDRALGYTF. CDR3 bases: TGCAGCGCCCCAGACAGGGCACTTGGCTACACCTTC.

This clonotype turned up a few times. The J gene is TRBJ2-3, the V gene TRBV30; the D call may be TRBD1 or TRBD2 (5 bases each). The CDR3 sequence is 13 residues long. CDR1 is GTSNPN, CDR2 SVGIG, per germline (reference sequence). Trimming left V 4 bases short and J 7 bases short, with 15 bases between. DNA of the CDR3: TGTGCCTGGATGTGGGGGTCCGTAAATACGCAGTATTTT. Residues: CAWMWGSVNTQYF. Variable domain in full (rest from reference TRBV30 and TRBJ2-3): SQTIHQWPATLVQPVGSPLSLECTVEGTSNPNLYWYRQAAGRGLQLLFYSVGIGQISSEVPQNLSASRPQDRQFILSSKKLLLSDSGFYLCAWMWGSVNTQYFGPGTRLTVL.

The chain uses TRBV20-1 and TRBJ2-5; 10 nucleotides agree with TRBD2. Germline V gene sequence: CDR1 DFQATT, CDR2 SNEGSKA (reference sequence). The trim removed 6 bases at V and 7 bases at J, leaving 11 bases unmatched. There are 14 residues in the CDR3. CDR3 region: CSAFSGRSDVTQYF. CDR3 DNA: TGCAGTGCCTTTAGCGGGAGGTCTGATGTGACCCAGTACTTC.

The chain carries TRBV4-3 and TRBJ2-1; 10 bases line up with TRBD2. There are 16 residues in the CDR3. Per germline, CDR1 LGHNA and CDR2 YSLEER. J lost 1 base, V lost 0 bases, and 0 bases had no gene match. The CDR3 spells CASSQELAGSYNEQFF. The CDR3 DNA follows: TGCGCCAGCAGCCAAGAACTAGCGGGGTCCTACAATGAGCAGTTCTTC.

The genes are TRBV12-3 or TRBV12-4 and TRBJ1-1; D may be TRBD1 (5 bases). CDR3 length: 18 amino acids. V was cut by 3 bases and J by 3 bases, with 23 bases left in between. The CDR3 DNA reads TGTGCCAGCAGTTTTTCGCTTCTCGGGGGGTGGGGGGACACTGAAGCTTTCTTT. It translates to CASSFSLLGGWGDTEAFF.

The rearrangement joins TRBV11-1 to TRBJ1-6; D is unclear. CDR1 and CDR2 from the germline V gene are SGHAT and FQDESV (reference sequence). The CDR3 has 14 residues. V was shortened by 1 base and J by 5 bases, with 6 bases between the two germline ends. CDR3 nucleotide sequence: TGTGCCAGCAGCTTAGTCCGTGATAATTCACCCCTCCACTTT. Protein product: CASSLVRDNSPLHF.

This clonotype occurred a few times. Here the CDR3 reads CASSPSPPPLANYGYTF. CDR3 in DNA: TGTGCCAGCAGTCCCTCTCCCCCGCCATTAGCTAACTATGGCTACACCTTC. V usage is TRBV6-5 and J usage is TRBJ1-2, with D uncertain. There are 17 residues in the CDR3. Germline lookup yields CDR1 MNHEY and CDR2 SVGAGI. Trimming left V 5 bases short and J 0 bases short, with 19 bases between.

The chain joins TRBV19 to TRBJ2-3; 12 positions agree with TRBD2. Germline CDR1 is LNHDA and CDR2 is SQIVND (reference sequence). V lost 5 bases and J lost 6; bases outside the gene matches: 6. The CDR3 runs 15 residues. Here the CDR3 reads CASSLTSGSLDTQYF. The DNA for the CDR3 is TGTGCCAGTAGTTTGACTAGCGGGAGTTTGGATACGCAGTATTTT.

The J gene is TRBJ2-1, the V gene TRBV5-6, with D unclear. This CDR3 has 16 residues. In germline, CDR1 is SGHDT, CDR2 YYEEEE. Trimming pared 3 bases from V and 9 bases from J, leaving 22 bases between. The CDR3: CASSYRTQARSSEQFF. In DNA form, the CDR3 reads TGTGCCAGCAGCTACCGTACGCAGGCGCGCAGTAGTGAGCAGTTCTTC.

On this clonotype itself: This sequence may be a read error, since a much larger clone differs from it by one base. This chain joins TRBV19 and TRBJ2-2; D gene unclear. Germline CDR1 is LNHDA and CDR2 is SQIVND (reference sequence). The CDR3 consists of 16 residues. Trimming took off 7 bases at V and 1 base at J, with 16 bases between the two ends. As DNA, the CDR3 is TGTGCCAGTAACGACCTAACGGCCGAGAACACCGGGGAGCTGTTTTTT. Translated: CASNDLTAENTGELFF.

This clonotype was picked up a small number of times. J is TRBJ2-7 and V is TRBV20-1; 8 bases are a match to TRBD2. Germline lookup yields CDR1 DFQATT and CDR2 SNEGSKA (reference sequence). This CDR3 comprises 13 residues. The CDR3 spells CSVGGAGSYEQYF. CDR3 coding DNA: TGCAGCGTCGGGGGGGCAGGGTCCTACGAGCAGTACTTC.

There are a few counts of this clonotype. The rearrangement links TRBV6-5 to TRBJ1-2, with 8 bases aligning to TRBD1. Germline lookup yields CDR1 MNHEY and CDR2 SVGAGI. V was clipped by 7 bases and J by 2 bases; unmatched bases: 6. This CDR3 is 14 amino acids long. CDR3 in DNA: TGTGCCAGCAATACCGGACAGGGAAACTATGGCTACACCTTC. Translation: CASNTGQGNYGYTF.